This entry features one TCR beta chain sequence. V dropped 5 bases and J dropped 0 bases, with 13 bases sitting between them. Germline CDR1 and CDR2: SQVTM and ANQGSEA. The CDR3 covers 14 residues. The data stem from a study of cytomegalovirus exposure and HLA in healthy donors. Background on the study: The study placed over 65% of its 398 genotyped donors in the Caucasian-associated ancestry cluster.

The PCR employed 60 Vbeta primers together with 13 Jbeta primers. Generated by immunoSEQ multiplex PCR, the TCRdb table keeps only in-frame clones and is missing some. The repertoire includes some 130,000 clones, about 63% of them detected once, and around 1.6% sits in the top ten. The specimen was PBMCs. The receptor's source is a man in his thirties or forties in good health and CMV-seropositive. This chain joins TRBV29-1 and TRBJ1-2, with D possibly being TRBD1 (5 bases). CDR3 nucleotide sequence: TGCAGCGTTCCCGTCCAGGGCGCTAACTATGGCTACACCTTC. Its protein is CSVPVQGANYGYTF.